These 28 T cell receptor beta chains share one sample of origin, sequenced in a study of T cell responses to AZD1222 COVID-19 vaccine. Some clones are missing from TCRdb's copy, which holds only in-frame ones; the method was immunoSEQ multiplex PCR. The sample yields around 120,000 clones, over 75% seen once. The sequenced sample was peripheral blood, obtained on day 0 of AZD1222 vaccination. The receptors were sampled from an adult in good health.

The CDR3 protein is CASLGASAAHGELFF. The CDR3 nucleotides read TGTGCCAGCCTTGGGGCCTCGGCAGCGCACGGGGAGCTGTTTTTT. This chain links TRBV28 with TRBJ2-2, with D perhaps matching TRBD1 (5 bases). CDR1 is MDHEN and CDR2 is SYDVKM in the germline V gene. The CDR3 length is 15 residues. Trimming cost V 8 bases and J 7 bases, with 20 bases left between them.

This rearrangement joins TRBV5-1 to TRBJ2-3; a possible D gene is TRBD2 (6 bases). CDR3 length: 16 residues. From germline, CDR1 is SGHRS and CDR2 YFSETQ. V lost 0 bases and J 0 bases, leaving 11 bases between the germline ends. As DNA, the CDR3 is TGCGCCAGCAGCTTGGCAGGTGGGACTAGCACAGATACGCAGTATTTT. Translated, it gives CASSLAGGTSTDTQYF.

The DNA for the CDR3 is TGCAGCGTTGCAATTACGAGCTCCTACAATGAGCAGTTCTTC. Protein sequence: CSVAITSSYNEQFF. The chain has TRBV29-1 and TRBJ2-1; D unresolved. CDR1 and CDR2 (germline): SQVTM, ANQGSEA. The V end lost 4 bases, the J end lost 0 bases, and 10 bases lay between the germline ends. This CDR3 is 14 amino acids long.

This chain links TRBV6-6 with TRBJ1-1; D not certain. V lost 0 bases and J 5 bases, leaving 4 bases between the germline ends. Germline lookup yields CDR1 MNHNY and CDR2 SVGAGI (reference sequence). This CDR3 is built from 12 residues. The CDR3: CASSYSKTEAFF. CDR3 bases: TGTGCCAGCAGTTACTCGAAAACTGAAGCTTTCTTT.

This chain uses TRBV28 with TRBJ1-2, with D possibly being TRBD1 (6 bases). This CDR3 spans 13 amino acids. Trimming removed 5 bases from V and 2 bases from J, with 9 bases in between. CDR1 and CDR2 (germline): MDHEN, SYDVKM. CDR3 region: CASSPGQNYGYTF. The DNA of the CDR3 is TGTGCCAGCAGTCCCGGACAGAACTATGGCTACACCTTC.

This CDR3 is CASSFGTGGRGDSPLHF. The CDR3 DNA reads as TGTGCCAGCAGCTTTGGGACAGGGGGACGAGGGGATTCACCCCTCCACTTT. The chain combines TRBV5-6 with TRBJ1-6; 11 bases align to TRBD1. Germline CDR1 and CDR2: SGHDT and YYEEEE. The length of the CDR3 is 17 residues. V was clipped by 2 bases and J by 8 bases; unmatched bases: 9.

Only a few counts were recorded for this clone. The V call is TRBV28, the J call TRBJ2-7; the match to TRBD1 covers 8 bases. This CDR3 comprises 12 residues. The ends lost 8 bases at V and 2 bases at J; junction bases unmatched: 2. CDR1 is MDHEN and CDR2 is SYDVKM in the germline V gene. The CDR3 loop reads CASRTGTYEQYF. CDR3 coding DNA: TGTGCCAGCCGGACAGGGACCTACGAGCAGTACTTC.

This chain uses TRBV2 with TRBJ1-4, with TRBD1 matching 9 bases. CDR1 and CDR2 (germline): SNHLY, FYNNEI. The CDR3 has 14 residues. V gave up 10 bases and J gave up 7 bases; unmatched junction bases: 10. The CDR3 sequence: CATGTGGASEKLFF. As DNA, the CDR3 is TGTGCCACCGGAACAGGGGGCGCGTCTGAAAAACTGTTTTTT.

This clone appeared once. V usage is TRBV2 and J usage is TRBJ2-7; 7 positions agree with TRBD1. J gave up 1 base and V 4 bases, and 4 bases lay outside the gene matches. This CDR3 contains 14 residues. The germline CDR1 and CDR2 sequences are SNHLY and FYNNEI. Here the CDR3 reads CASSVQGQSYEQYF. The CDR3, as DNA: TGTGCCAGCAGTGTCCAGGGACAGTCCTACGAGCAGTACTTC.

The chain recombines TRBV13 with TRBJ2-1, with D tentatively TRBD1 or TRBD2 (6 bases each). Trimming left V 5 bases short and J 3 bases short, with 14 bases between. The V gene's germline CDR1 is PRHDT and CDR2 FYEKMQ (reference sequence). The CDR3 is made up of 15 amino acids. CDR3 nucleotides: TGTGCCAGCAGCGTTTACAGGGACTTCTACAATGAGCAGTTCTTC. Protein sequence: CASSVYRDFYNEQFF. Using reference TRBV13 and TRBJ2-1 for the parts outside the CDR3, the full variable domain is AAGVIQSPRHLIKEKRETATLKCYPIPRHDTVYWYQQGPGQDPQFLISFYEKMQSDKGSIPDRFSAQQFSDYHSELNMSSLELGDSALYFCASSVYRDFYNEQFFGPGTRLTVL.

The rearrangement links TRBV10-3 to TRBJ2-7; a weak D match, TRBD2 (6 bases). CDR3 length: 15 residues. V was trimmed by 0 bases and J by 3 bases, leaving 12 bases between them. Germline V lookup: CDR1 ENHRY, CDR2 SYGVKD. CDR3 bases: TGTGCCATCAGTGAGTCGGGACTTACCCACTACGAGCAGTACTTC. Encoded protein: CAISESGLTHYEQYF.

CDR3 coding DNA: TGTGCCAGCACCCTATACAGGGTCACAGATACGCAGTATTTT. Translation: CASTLYRVTDTQYF. This chain links TRBV5-4 with TRBJ2-3; a possible D gene is TRBD1 (6 bases). Looked up from germline, CDR1 is SGHNT and CDR2 is YYREEE (reference sequence). Trimming shortened V by 6 bases and J by 2 bases, and 13 bases separated the two germline ends. The CDR3 is 14 residues long. The full variable domain, in which reference TRBV5-4 and TRBJ2-3 provide the parts outside the CDR3, is ETGVTQSPTHLIKTRGQQVTLRCSSQSGHNTVSWYQQALGQGPQFIFQYYREEENGRGNFPPRFSGLQFPNYSSELNVNALELDDSALYLCASTLYRVTDTQYFGPGTRLTVL.

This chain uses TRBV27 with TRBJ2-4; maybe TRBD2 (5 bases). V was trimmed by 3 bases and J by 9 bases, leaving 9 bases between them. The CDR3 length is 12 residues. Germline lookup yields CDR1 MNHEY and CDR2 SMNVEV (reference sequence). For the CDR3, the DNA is TGTGCCAGCAGTTTGTCCCGGGGCATTCAGTACTTC. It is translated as CASSLSRGIQYF.

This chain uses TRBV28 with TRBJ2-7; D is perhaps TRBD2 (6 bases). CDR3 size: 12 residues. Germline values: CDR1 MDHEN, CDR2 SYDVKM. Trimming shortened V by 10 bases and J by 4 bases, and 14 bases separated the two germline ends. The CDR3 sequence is CATRPGDYEQYF. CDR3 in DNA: TGTGCCACCAGACCGGGGGATTACGAGCAGTACTTC.

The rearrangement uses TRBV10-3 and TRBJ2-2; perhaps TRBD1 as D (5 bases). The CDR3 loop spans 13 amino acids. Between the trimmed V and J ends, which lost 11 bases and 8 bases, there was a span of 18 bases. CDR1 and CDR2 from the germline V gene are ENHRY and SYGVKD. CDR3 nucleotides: TGTGCCTCAACAGGCAGGGCCGGAGGGGAGCTGTTTTTT. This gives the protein CASTGRAGGELFF.

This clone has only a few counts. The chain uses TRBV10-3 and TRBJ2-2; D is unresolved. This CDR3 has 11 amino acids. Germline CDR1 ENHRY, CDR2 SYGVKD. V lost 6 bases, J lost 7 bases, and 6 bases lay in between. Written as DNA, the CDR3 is TGTGCCATCAGCACCCGCGGGGAGCTGTTTTTT. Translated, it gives CAISTRGELFF.

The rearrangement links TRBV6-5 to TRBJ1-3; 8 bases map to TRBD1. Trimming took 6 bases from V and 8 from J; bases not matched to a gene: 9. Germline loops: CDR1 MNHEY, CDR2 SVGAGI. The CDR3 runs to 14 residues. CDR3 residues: CASRLSGQVHTIYF. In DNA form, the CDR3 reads TGTGCCAGCAGGCTTTCGGGACAGGTTCACACCATATATTTT.

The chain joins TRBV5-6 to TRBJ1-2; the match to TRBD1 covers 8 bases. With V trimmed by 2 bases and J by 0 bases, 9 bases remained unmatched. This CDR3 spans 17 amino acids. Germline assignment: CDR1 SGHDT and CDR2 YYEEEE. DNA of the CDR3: TGTGCCAGCAGCTTAGACAGGGGAGGCGTAGCTAACTATGGCTACACCTTC. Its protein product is CASSLDRGGVANYGYTF.

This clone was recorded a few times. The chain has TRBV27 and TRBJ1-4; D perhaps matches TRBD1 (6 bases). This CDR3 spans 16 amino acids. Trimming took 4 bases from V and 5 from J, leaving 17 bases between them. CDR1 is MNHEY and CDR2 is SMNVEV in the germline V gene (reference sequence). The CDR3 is CASSSHGPTGNEKLFF. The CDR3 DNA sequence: TGTGCCAGCAGTTCCCACGGACCAACAGGGAATGAAAAACTGTTTTTT.

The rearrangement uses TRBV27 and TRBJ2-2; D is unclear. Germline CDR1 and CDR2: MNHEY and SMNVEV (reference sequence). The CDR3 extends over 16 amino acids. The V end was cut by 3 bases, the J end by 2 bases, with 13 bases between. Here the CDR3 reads CASSLGINSNTGELFF. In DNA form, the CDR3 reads TGTGCCAGCAGTTTGGGAATCAATAGCAACACCGGGGAGCTGTTTTTT.

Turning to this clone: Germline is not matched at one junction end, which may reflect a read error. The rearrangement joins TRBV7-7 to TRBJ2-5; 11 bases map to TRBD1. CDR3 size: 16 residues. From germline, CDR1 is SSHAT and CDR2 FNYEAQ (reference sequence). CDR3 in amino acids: CASSLGGTGGSETQYF. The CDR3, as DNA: TGTGCTAGCAGCTTAGGGGGGACAGGGGGATCTGAGACCCAGTACTTC. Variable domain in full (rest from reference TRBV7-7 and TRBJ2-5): GAGVSQSPRYKVTKRGQDVTLRCDPISSHATLYWYQQALGQGPEFLTYFNYEAQPDKSGLPSDRFSAERPEGSISTLTIQRTEQRDSAMYRCASSLGGTGGSETQYFGPGTRLLVL.

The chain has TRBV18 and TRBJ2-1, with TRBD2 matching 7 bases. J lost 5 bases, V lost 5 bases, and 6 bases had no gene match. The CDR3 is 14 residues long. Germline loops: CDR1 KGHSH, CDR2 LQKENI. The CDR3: CASSEMGLNNEQFF. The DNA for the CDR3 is TGTGCCAGCTCAGAGATGGGACTAAACAATGAGCAGTTCTTC.

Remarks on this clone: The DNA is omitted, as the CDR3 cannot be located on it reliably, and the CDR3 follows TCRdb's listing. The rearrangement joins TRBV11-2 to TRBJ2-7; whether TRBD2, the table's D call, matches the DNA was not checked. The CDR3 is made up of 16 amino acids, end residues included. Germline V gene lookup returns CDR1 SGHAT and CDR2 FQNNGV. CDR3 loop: CASSSGLAGGLDEQYF.

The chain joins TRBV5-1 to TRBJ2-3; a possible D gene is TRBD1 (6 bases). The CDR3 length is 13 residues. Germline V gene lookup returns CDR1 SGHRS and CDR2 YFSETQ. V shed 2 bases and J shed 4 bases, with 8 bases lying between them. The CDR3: CASSLWGPDTQYF. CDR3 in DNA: TGCGCCAGCAGCTTATGGGGGCCAGATACGCAGTATTTT.

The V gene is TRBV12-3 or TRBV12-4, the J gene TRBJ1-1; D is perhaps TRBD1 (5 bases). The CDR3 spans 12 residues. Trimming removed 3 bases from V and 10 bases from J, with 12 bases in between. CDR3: CASSLVGQGAFF. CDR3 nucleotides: TGTGCCAGCAGTTTGGTCGGACAAGGAGCTTTCTTT.

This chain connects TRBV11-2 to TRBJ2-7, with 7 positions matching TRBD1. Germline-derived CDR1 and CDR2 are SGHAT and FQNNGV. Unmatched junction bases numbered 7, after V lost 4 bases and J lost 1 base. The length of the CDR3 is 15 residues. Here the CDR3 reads CASSSQPGQSYEQYF. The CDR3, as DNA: TGTGCCAGCAGCTCGCAACCGGGACAGTCCTACGAGCAGTACTTC.

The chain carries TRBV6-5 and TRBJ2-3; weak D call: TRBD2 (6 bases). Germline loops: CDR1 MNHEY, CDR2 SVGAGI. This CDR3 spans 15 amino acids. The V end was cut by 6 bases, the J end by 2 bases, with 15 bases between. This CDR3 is CASSQGTRHTDTQYF. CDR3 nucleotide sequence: TGTGCCAGCAGCCAAGGGACTCGACACACAGATACGCAGTATTTT.

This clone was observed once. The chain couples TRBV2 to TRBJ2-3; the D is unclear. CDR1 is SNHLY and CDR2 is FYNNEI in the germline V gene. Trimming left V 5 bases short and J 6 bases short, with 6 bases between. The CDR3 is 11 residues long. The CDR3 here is CASSPLDTQYF. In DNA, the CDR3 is TGTGCCAGCAGTCCCCTGGATACGCAGTATTTT.